One sample yielded the 8 T cell receptor beta chains listed below, sequenced in a study of beta chain features in type 1 diabetes. Investigators reverse transcribed all isolated RNA, so they sequenced expressed TCRB transcripts. Only in-frame clones appear in the TCRdb table, and some are missing; sequencing was by immunoSEQ multiplex PCR. This sample yields a few hundred thousand clones, of which 15% to 20% are seen a single time; around 0.045% belongs to the top ten. The sequenced sample was naive CD4+ T cells from blood. The receptors were sampled from a woman aged 18-29 years in good health.

The chain combines TRBV2 with TRBJ2-3, with 13 positions matching TRBD2. Trimming took 6 bases from V and 2 from J; bases not matched to a gene: 11. Germline CDR1 SNHLY, CDR2 FYNNEI. This CDR3 is 18 amino acids long. The CDR3 DNA reads TGTGCCAGCAGGGGACTAGCGGGGTCCCGTAGCGTCACAGATACGCAGTATTTT. It is translated as CASRGLAGSRSVTDTQYF.

This chain joins TRBV29-1 and TRBJ2-1; TRBD2 matches at 14 bases. There are 13 residues in the CDR3. Unmatched junction bases numbered 2, after V lost 4 bases and J lost 9 bases. The germline V gene has CDR1 SQVTM and CDR2 ANQGSEA. The CDR3 DNA reads TGCAGCGTTGGGGGGACTAGCGGGAGTGAGCAGTTCTTC. It specifies CSVGGTSGSEQFF.

This chain links TRBV30 with TRBJ2-5; D ambiguous. Trimming removed 3 bases from V and 14 bases from J, with 19 bases in between. Germline CDR1 reads GTSNPN; CDR2 reads SVGIG (reference sequence). This CDR3 is 12 amino acids long. CDR3: CAWRDITMPLYF. The DNA of the CDR3 is TGTGCCTGGAGAGATATCACGATGCCCCTATACTTC.

The genes are TRBV5-1 and TRBJ2-7; D not resolved. CDR1 is SGHRS and CDR2 is YFSETQ in the germline V gene. This CDR3 comprises 14 residues. V lost 0 bases, J lost 0 bases, and 7 bases lay in between. In DNA, the CDR3 is TGCGCCAGCAGCTTGGAACGGAGCTCCTACGAGCAGTACTTC. Encoded protein: CASSLERSSYEQYF.

The V and J genes are TRBV23-1 and TRBJ2-1, with 8 bases aligning to TRBD1. TRBV23-1 is marked as an open reading frame, function uncertain. The length of the CDR3 is 16 residues. V trimming: 3 bases; J trimming: 4 bases; junction bases outside the gene matches: 8. Here the CDR3 reads CASSHPDRALYNEQFF. The CDR3 DNA is TGCGCCAGCAGTCACCCGGACAGGGCATTATACAATGAGCAGTTCTTC.

This clone was detected a few times. The chain is built from TRBV30 and TRBJ2-3, with TRBD2 matching 7 bases. CDR1 is GTSNPN and CDR2 is SVGIG in the germline V gene (reference sequence). The CDR3 is made up of 13 amino acids. J gave up 2 bases and V 6 bases, and 5 bases lay outside the gene matches. DNA of the CDR3: TGTGCCTGCAGCGGGGCCAACACAGATACGCAGTATTTT. It is translated as CACSGANTDTQYF.

The chain is built from TRBV5-5 and TRBJ1-1; no clear D gene. There are 12 residues in the CDR3. Trimming shortened V by 0 bases and J by 3 bases, and 3 bases separated the two germline ends. Germline V CDR1 and CDR2: SGHKS, YYEKEE (reference sequence). CDR3 sequence reads: CASSLVYTEAFF. In DNA, the CDR3 is TGTGCCAGCAGCTTGGTCTACACTGAAGCTTTCTTT.

The rearrangement uses TRBV14 and TRBJ2-2; D is ambiguous. The V end was cut by 2 bases, the J end by 3 bases, with 10 bases between. The germline V gene has CDR1 SGHDN and CDR2 FVKESK. CDR3 size: 15 residues. CDR3 DNA sequence: TGTGCCAGCAGCCAAAGCTCTACGTACACCGGGGAGCTGTTTTTT. Its translation: CASSQSSTYTGELFF.